The 23 T cell receptor beta chains presented below share a single source sample, sequenced in a study of blood T cells in healthy people across ages. The authors ran a second PCR of 7 to 11 cycles using a sample-barcoded 5' primer and a J-beta primer mix. TCRdb reprocessed the 5' RACE reads with MiXCR, giving one entry per CDR3 protein. This sample has roughly 1,700,000 distinct CDR3 sequences, with 28% found just once. Specimen: blood. The receptors shown here come from a woman aged 25 to 39 in good health.

This clonotype was counted between two and nine times. V is TRBV18 and J is TRBJ2-5, with D perhaps matching TRBD1 (5 bases). Deletions cut 4 bases from V and 1 base from J, with 13 bases between. This CDR3 has 15 residues. CDR1 is KGHSH and CDR2 is LQKENI in the germline V gene. The CDR3, as DNA: TGTGCCAGCTCACTCCGACAGATTACCCAAGAGACCCAGTACTTC. Its protein product is CASSLRQITQETQYF. Complete variable domain (other parts from reference TRBV18 and TRBJ2-5): NAGVMQNPRHLVRRRGQEARLRCSPMKGHSHVYWYRQLPEEGLKFMVYLQKENIIDESGMPKERFSAEFPKEGPSILRIQQVVRGDSAAYFCASSLRQITQETQYFGPGTRLLVL.

The chain is built from TRBV20-1 and TRBJ2-7, with TRBD1 matching over 10 bases. The CDR3 is made up of 16 amino acids. CDR1 and CDR2 from the germline V gene are DFQATT and SNEGSKA (reference sequence). With V trimmed by 3 bases and J by 6 bases, 14 bases remained unmatched. CDR3 DNA sequence: TGCAGTGCTAGGGTACCGCCTAGGACAGGGGGGAGCGAGCAGTACTTC. It codes for CSARVPPRTGGSEQYF.

To note about this clonotype: This may be a read error, as it is one base from a much larger clone. This rearrangement joins TRBV5-6 to TRBJ2-1; possible D gene TRBD1, 6 bases. The CDR3 totals 13 residues. The germline V gene encodes CDR1 SGHDT and CDR2 YYEEEE. The ends were cut back, 3 bases at V and 10 bases at J, with 14 bases in the middle. In DNA, the CDR3 is TGTGCCAGCAGCTGGGACACCGCCTACGAGCAGTTCTTC. Translation: CASSWDTAYEQFF.

This chain joins TRBV12-3 or TRBV12-4 and TRBJ1-1; no firm D call. Trimming stripped 6 bases from V and 2 bases from J, with 16 bases between. This CDR3 is built from 15 residues. The CDR3 region has the DNA TGTGCCAGCAGAGAGGAGGGCCTGAGTAACACTGAAGCTTTCTTT. It encodes CASREEGLSNTEAFF.

This clonotype was detected many times. The chain combines TRBV12-3 or TRBV12-4 with TRBJ1-1; D ambiguous. Deletions cut 6 bases from V and 4 bases from J, with 9 bases between. The CDR3 sequence is 12 residues long. CDR3 DNA: TGTGCCAGCAGCTTCGGGAGCACTGAAGCTTTCTTT. This codes for CASSFGSTEAFF.

A few counts support this clonotype. The gene calls are TRBV5-1 and TRBJ1-6, with TRBD1 as a possible D gene (6 bases). In germline, CDR1 is SGHRS, CDR2 YFSETQ. The V gene lost 0 bases and the J gene lost 13 bases, with 20 bases spanning the gap. This CDR3 has 16 residues. The CDR3 DNA sequence: TGCGCCAGCAGCTTGGTGGTGGGGGCGTCGTACTCGCCCCTCCACTTT. It yields the protein CASSLVVGASYSPLHF.

V usage is TRBV11-2 and J usage is TRBJ1-1; D is unresolved. Germline V lookup: CDR1 SGHAT, CDR2 FQNNGV. This CDR3 spans 13 amino acids. V lost 6 bases, J lost 0 bases, and 8 bases lay in between. CDR3 nucleotides: TGTGCCAGCAGGTGGGAGGTGAACACTGAAGCTTTCTTT. Translating gives CASRWEVNTEAFF.

This clonotype was counted ten times or more. This chain connects TRBV5-1 to TRBJ2-7; 10 bases agree with TRBD2. Germline-derived CDR1 and CDR2 are SGHRS and YFSETQ. This CDR3 region has 16 residues. Trimming took 3 bases from V and 4 from J; bases not matched to a gene: 10. Here the CDR3 DNA reads TGCGCCAGCAGCTCGGCTAGCGGGGGACCCACTTACGAGCAGTACTTC. Translation: CASSSASGGPTYEQYF.

A note on this clonotype: This may stem from a read error, because a much larger clone lies one nucleotide away. The chain is built from TRBV10-3 and TRBJ2-1; D is undetermined. The CDR3 is 13 residues long. CDR1 and CDR2 from the germline V gene are ENHRY and SYGVKD. The DNA of the CDR3 is TGTGCCATCAGTGAGTCGTTATGGAATGAGCAGTGCTTC. It is translated as CAISESLWNEQCF.

This clonotype was seen only a few times. This chain connects TRBV21-1 to TRBJ2-7; the D call TRBD1 from the table was never checked on the DNA. TRBV21-1 is a pseudogene segment. The CDR3 loop spans 16 amino acids. The CDR3 is CASSKGGSESSYEQYF. The CDR3 nucleotides are TGTGCCAGCAGCAAGGGGGGGTCGGAGTCCTCCTACGAGCAGTACTTC.

J is TRBJ2-5 and V is TRBV5-1, with 9 bases fitting TRBD2. Germline CDR1 and CDR2: SGHRS and YFSETQ. V trimming: 6 bases; J trimming: 7 bases; junction bases outside the gene matches: 10. The CDR3 extends over 14 amino acids. DNA of the CDR3: TGCGCCAGCACCCTATTAGCGGGGGATCCGACCCAGTACTTC. This codes for CASTLLAGDPTQYF.

This clonotype was picked up many times. The chain has TRBV5-1 and TRBJ2-6, with D unclear. This CDR3 spans 13 amino acids. V dropped 6 bases and J dropped 4 bases, with 8 bases sitting between them. Per germline, CDR1 SGHRS and CDR2 YFSETQ. The CDR3: CASTAPGANVLTF. In DNA form, the CDR3 reads TGCGCCAGCACCGCGCCAGGGGCCAACGTCCTGACTTTC.

Only a few counts were recorded for this clonotype. The chain employs TRBV20-1 and TRBJ2-3; TRBD2 agrees at 8 bases. V dropped 1 base and J dropped 2; count of bases not matched to a gene: 8. The CDR3 has 16 residues. Germline lookup yields CDR1 DFQATT and CDR2 SNEGSKA (reference sequence). The CDR3 spells CSARAFGRGDTDTQYF. The CDR3, as DNA: TGCAGTGCTAGAGCTTTCGGGAGGGGCGACACAGATACGCAGTATTTT.

The chain links TRBV18 to TRBJ2-1; D not resolved. The DNA end is a closer match to TRBJ2-7, so the J assignment may be wrong. CDR3 length: 15 residues. Germline CDR1 and CDR2: KGHSH and LQKENI. In nucleotides, the CDR3 is TGTGCCAGCTCACTCACCTTGGGCTCCTACAATGAGCAGTACTTC. It is translated as CASSLTLGSYNEQYF.

CDR3 sequence: CAAQDVFRNTGELFF. As DNA, the CDR3 is TGTGCCGCACAAGACGTCTTTCGCAACACCGGGGAGCTGTTTTTT. The rearrangement links TRBV28 to TRBJ2-2; D unresolved. This CDR3 is built from 15 residues. V lost 11 bases and J lost 2, with 18 bases in between. CDR1 and CDR2 (germline): MDHEN, SYDVKM.

V and J are TRBV3-1 and TRBJ2-3; 9 bases align to TRBD1. V was clipped by 6 bases and J by 13 bases; unmatched bases: 14. Germline values: CDR1 LGHDT, CDR2 YNNKEL (reference sequence). The length of the CDR3 is 14 residues. The CDR3 DNA follows: TGTGCCAGCAGTCACAGGGGGCAAGAGCCTCAGGAGTATTTT. It codes for CASSHRGQEPQEYF.

This clonotype was detected only a few times. The chain carries TRBV6-6 and TRBJ1-1; a weak D match, TRBD1 (6 bases). Germline V gene data show CDR1 as MNHNY and CDR2 as SVGAGI (reference sequence). The CDR3 length is 13 residues. V dropped 5 bases and J dropped 3 bases, with 10 bases sitting between them. CDR3 region: CASSGGGDTEAFF. The CDR3 DNA reads as TGTGCCAGCAGTGGAGGGGGGGACACTGAAGCTTTCTTT.

Note on this clonotype: A much larger clone differs from this one at a single base, so this may be a read error. This chain connects TRBV12-3 or TRBV12-4 to TRBJ2-6; D is undetermined. V gave up 7 bases and J gave up 1 base, with 2 bases separating them. This CDR3 is built from 12 residues. Here the CDR3 DNA reads TGTGCCAGCAAGTCTGGGGCCAACGTCCTGACTTTC. Its translation is CASKSGANVLTF.

This clonotype appeared a few times. This chain uses TRBV20-1 with TRBJ2-1; 14 bases align to TRBD2. The J segment lost 4 bases and the V segment lost 1 base, leaving 12 bases of the junction unmatched. Germline V lookup: CDR1 DFQATT, CDR2 SNEGSKA (reference sequence). The CDR3 length is 19 residues. CDR3: CSARGESEGLAGDYNEQFF. Written as DNA, the CDR3 is TGCAGTGCTAGAGGGGAGAGTGAGGGACTAGCGGGAGATTACAATGAGCAGTTCTTC.

The chain combines TRBV6-6 with TRBJ2-5, with a weak D call TRBD2 (5 bases). This CDR3 spans 16 amino acids. Trimming pared 5 bases from V and 7 bases from J, leaving 23 bases between. CDR1 MNHNY and CDR2 SVGAGI come from the germline V gene (reference sequence). The CDR3 DNA reads TGTGCCAGCAGTCCGGCTGGACGATCCCCTCGGGGGACCCAGTACTTC. Its protein product is CASSPAGRSPRGTQYF.

The J gene is TRBJ1-4, the V gene TRBV7-9; D is uncertain. In germline, CDR1 is SEHNR, CDR2 FQNEAQ (reference sequence). The CDR3 runs to 15 residues. V gave up 5 bases and J gave up 6 bases, with 16 bases separating them. In nucleotides, the CDR3 is TGTGCCAGCAGCGATCCTACAGAGTTATATGAAAAACTGTTTTTT. It encodes CASSDPTELYEKLFF.

The V and J genes are TRBV5-1 and TRBJ2-1, with 9 nucleotides matching TRBD2. CDR3 size: 16 residues. J lost 7 bases, V lost 4 bases, and 12 bases had no gene match. Germline CDR1 is SGHRS and CDR2 is YFSETQ. CDR3 sequence reads: CASSPEIAGEGNEQFF. In nucleotides, the CDR3 is TGCGCCAGCAGCCCGGAGATAGCGGGAGAGGGGAATGAGCAGTTCTTC.

The chain couples TRBV12-3 or TRBV12-4 to TRBJ1-4; no clear D. V was shortened by 3 bases and J by 13 bases, with 15 bases between the two germline ends. The CDR3 consists of 13 residues. CDR3 nucleotide sequence: TGTGCCAGCAGTTTGTTCGGGGTGCCCGGACTGTTTTTT. Residues: CASSLFGVPGLFF.